These 17 T cell receptor beta chains were all obtained from the same sample, sequenced in a study of blood T cells in healthy people across ages. PCR was performed a second time for about 7 to 11 cycles using a sample-barcoded 5' primer and a J-beta primer mix. TCRdb processed the 5' RACE reads anew with MiXCR; each CDR3 protein has one entry. The sample yields hundreds of thousands of distinct CDR3 sequences, around 50% seen once. The sample comprised blood. These receptors all stem from an elderly woman in good health.

This clonotype was detected only once. At one end the junction does not follow the germline gene, possibly because of a read error. This rearrangement joins TRBV20-1 to TRBJ1-6, with a weak D call TRBD1 (6 bases). There are 14 residues in the CDR3. CDR1 is DFQATT and CDR2 is SNEGSKA in the germline V gene (reference sequence). The CDR3 DNA reads TGCAGTGCTCCGACGGGGACACAAAATTCAGCCCTCCACTTT. This translates into CSAPTGTQNSALHF.

This clonotype was seen a handful of times. The rearrangement joins TRBV29-1 to TRBJ1-1, with D perhaps TRBD1 (6 bases). The CDR3 has 13 residues. Trimming shortened V by 3 bases and J by 2 bases, and 10 bases separated the two germline ends. Germline CDR1 reads SQVTM; CDR2 reads ANQGSEA. DNA for the CDR3: TGCAGCGTTGAGGAACAGGGCAACACTGAAGCTTTCTTT. Translation: CSVEEQGNTEAFF.

CDR3 bases: TGTGCCAGCAGCTTAGATTTGCGAGGACTAGATGAGCAGTTCTTC. It specifies CASSLDLRGLDEQFF. The J gene is TRBJ2-1, the V gene TRBV11-2, with 7 bases matching TRBD2. Germline trimming cut 0 bases from V and 8 bases from J; bases unmatched to any gene: 7. CDR1 is SGHAT, CDR2 FQNNGV, per germline. This CDR3 comprises 15 residues.

This clonotype was detected only a few times. The gene calls are TRBV6-2 or TRBV6-3 and TRBJ2-7; D possibly corresponds to TRBD2 (6 bases). The end of the DNA is better explained by TRBJ2-5, so the J call may be wrong. The CDR3 is 13 amino acids. CDR1 and CDR2 (germline): MNHEY, SVGEGT. CDR3 residues: CASSRAEGETQYF. The CDR3, as DNA: TGTGCCAGCAGTCGGGCGGAGGGAGAGACCCAGTACTTC.

The V and J genes are TRBV28 and TRBJ1-4; D perhaps matches TRBD1 (6 bases). This CDR3 comprises 13 residues. CDR1 MDHEN and CDR2 SYDVKM come from the germline V gene. With 10 bases removed from V and 3 bases from J, the gap between germline ends came to 12 bases. For the CDR3, the DNA is TGTGCCATCGGGGGGGCGGCTAATGAAAAACTGTTTTTT. Translation: CAIGGAANEKLFF.

The chain couples TRBV29-1 to TRBJ2-3; a weak D match, TRBD2 (5 bases). V was trimmed by 6 bases and J by 7 bases, leaving 14 bases between them. CDR3 size: 12 residues. The germline CDR1 and CDR2 sequences are SQVTM and ANQGSEA. The CDR3 protein is CSVLEGIHTQYF. In DNA, the CDR3 is TGCAGCGTACTAGAGGGCATTCATACGCAGTATTTT.

This clonotype was seen only a few times. This chain connects TRBV25-1 to TRBJ2-5; weak D call: TRBD2 (5 bases). This CDR3 contains 11 residues. CDR1 and CDR2 from the germline V gene are MGHDK and SYGVNS. The germline V and J ends were trimmed by 3 bases and 11 bases, with 10 bases remaining between them. The CDR3 sequence: CASSEVGEQYF. The CDR3 DNA follows: TGTGCCAGCAGTGAGGTGGGAGAGCAGTACTTC. The full variable domain, completed using reference TRBV25-1 and TRBJ2-5, is EADIYQTPRYLVIGTGKKITLECSQTMGHDKMYWYQQDPGMELHLIHYSYGVNSTEKGDLSSESTVSRIRTEHFPLTLESARPSHTSQYLCASSEVGEQYFGPGTRLLVL.

The chain is built from TRBV6-1 and TRBJ2-1, with D possibly being TRBD1 or TRBD2 (6 bases each). The CDR3 sequence is 15 residues long. Germline-derived CDR1 and CDR2 are MNHNS and SASEGT. The V end was cut by 4 bases, the J end by 4 bases, with 14 bases between. In DNA form, the CDR3 reads TGTGCCAGCAGTGTAGGGGGGCCGGGTTACAATGAGCAGTTCTTC. Amino acids: CASSVGGPGYNEQFF.

This clonotype was counted between two and nine times. This chain links TRBV27 with TRBJ2-3, with D tentatively TRBD1 (6 bases). Trimming took off 3 bases at V and 2 bases at J, with 9 bases between the two ends. CDR1 is MNHEY and CDR2 is SMNVEV in the germline V gene (reference sequence). There are 14 residues in the CDR3. The CDR3 nucleotides are TGTGCCAGCAGTTTCTGGACAGCCACAGATACGCAGTATTTT. Encoded protein: CASSFWTATDTQYF.

The rearrangement joins TRBV6-5 to TRBJ2-3; TRBD1 is a possible D gene (6 bases). Trimming shortened V by 7 bases and J by 2 bases, and 13 bases separated the two germline ends. The germline V gene encodes CDR1 MNHEY and CDR2 SVGAGI. The CDR3 has 14 residues. CDR3 sequence: CASKQTGLTDTQYF. The CDR3 nucleotides read TGTGCCAGCAAACAGACAGGCCTCACAGATACGCAGTATTTT.

This chain links TRBV2 with TRBJ2-2; 7 bases are a match to TRBD1. This CDR3 spans 15 amino acids. Germline lookup yields CDR1 SNHLY and CDR2 FYNNEI. The junction had 9 bases not matched to a gene; V was cut back by 6 bases and J by 5 bases. The chain's CDR3 is CASSHDRVGTGELFF. CDR3 DNA: TGTGCCAGCAGCCACGACAGGGTGGGGACCGGGGAGCTGTTTTTT. Using reference TRBV2 and TRBJ2-2 for the parts outside the CDR3, the full variable domain is EPEVTQTPSHQVTQMGQEVILRCVPISNHLYFYWYRQILGQKVEFLVSFYNNEISEKSEIFDDQFSVERPDGSNFTLKIRSTKLEDSAMYFCASSHDRVGTGELFFGEGSRLTVL.

This clonotype appeared many times. The gene calls are TRBV7-3 and TRBJ2-2, with a weak D call TRBD2 (5 bases). This CDR3 has 13 residues. V lost 2 bases and J lost 6, with 7 bases in between. CDR1 is SGHTA, CDR2 FQGTGA, per germline. CDR3 sequence reads: CASSLASPGELFF. CDR3 in DNA: TGTGCCAGCAGCTTAGCTAGCCCCGGGGAGCTGTTTTTT.

There are a few counts of this clonotype. This may come from a read error, since a much larger clone is one base off. The chain uses TRBV25-1 and TRBJ2-3; 8 positions match TRBD2. Germline CDR1 and CDR2: MGHDK and SYGVNS. The ends lost 4 bases at V and 6 bases at J; junction bases unmatched: 3. CDR3 length: 13 amino acids. The CDR3 loop reads CASSGAGADTQYF. CDR3 coding DNA: TGTGCCAGCAGTGGAGCGGGAGCGGATACGCAGTATTTT.

This clonotype was recorded at least ten times. This chain links TRBV4-2 with TRBJ2-5; 13 positions match TRBD2. This CDR3 spans 19 amino acids. The ends lost 0 bases at V and 5 bases at J; junction bases unmatched: 12. Germline V gives CDR1 LGHNA, CDR2 YNFKEQ. The CDR3 bases are TGTGCCAGCAGCCAAGAAGTCGGGACTAGCGGGACCTTTCTTGAGACCCAGTACTTC. It encodes CASSQEVGTSGTFLETQYF.

This clonotype appeared many times. The V and J genes are TRBV25-1 and TRBJ2-6; D might be TRBD1 (6 bases). The germline V and J ends were trimmed by 8 bases and 0 bases, with 29 bases remaining between them. Germline V CDR1 and CDR2: MGHDK, SYGVNS. This CDR3 has 21 amino acids. DNA for the CDR3: TGTGCCAGCCAAGATGGTGTCAGGGGTTGGAGTTCGAGCTCTGGGGCCAACGTCCTGACTTTC. It yields the protein CASQDGVRGWSSSSGANVLTF.

This clonotype came up once. The rearrangement joins TRBV30 to TRBJ2-7, with D hard to call. CDR1 and CDR2 (germline): GTSNPN, SVGIG (reference sequence). V lost 0 bases, J lost 2 bases, and 17 bases lay in between. This CDR3 is 16 amino acids long. In nucleotides, the CDR3 is TGTGCCTGGAGTGTGACTGGTCGAGAGACAACCTACGAGCAGTACTTC. It encodes CAWSVTGRETTYEQYF.

The genes are TRBV4-1 and TRBJ2-1, with D possibly TRBD2 on 5 matching bases. The CDR3 length is 12 residues. V was cut by 1 base and J by 9 bases, with 7 bases left in between. Per the germline V gene, CDR1 is MGHRA and CDR2 is YSYEKL. The CDR3 reads CASSQGESEQFF. The DNA for the CDR3 is TGCGCCAGCAGCCAAGGGGAGAGTGAGCAGTTCTTC.